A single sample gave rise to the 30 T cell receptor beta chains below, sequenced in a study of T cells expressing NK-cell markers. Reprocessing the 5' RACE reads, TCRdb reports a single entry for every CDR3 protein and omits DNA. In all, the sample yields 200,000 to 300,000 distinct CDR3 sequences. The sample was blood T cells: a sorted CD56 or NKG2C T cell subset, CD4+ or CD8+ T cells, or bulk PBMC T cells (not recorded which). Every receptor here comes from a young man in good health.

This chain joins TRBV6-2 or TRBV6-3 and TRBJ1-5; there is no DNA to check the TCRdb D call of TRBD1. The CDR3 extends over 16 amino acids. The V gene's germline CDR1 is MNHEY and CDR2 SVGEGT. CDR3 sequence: CASSYGQAGSNQPQHF.

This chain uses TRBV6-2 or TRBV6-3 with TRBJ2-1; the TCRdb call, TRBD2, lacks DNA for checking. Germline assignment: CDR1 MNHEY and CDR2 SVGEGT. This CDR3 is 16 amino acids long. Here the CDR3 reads CASLGSARPAYNEQFF.

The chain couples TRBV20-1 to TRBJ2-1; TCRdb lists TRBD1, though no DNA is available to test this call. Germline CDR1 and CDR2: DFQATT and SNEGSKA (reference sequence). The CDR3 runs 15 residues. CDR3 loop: CSARDSRGNYNEQFF.

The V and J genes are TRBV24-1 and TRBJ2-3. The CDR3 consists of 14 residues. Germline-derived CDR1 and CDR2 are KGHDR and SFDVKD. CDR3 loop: CATSESDRTDTQYF.

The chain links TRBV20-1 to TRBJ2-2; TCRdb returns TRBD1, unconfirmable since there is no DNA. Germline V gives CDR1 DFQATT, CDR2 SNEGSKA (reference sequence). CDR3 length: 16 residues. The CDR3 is CSARVVGHPNTGELFF.

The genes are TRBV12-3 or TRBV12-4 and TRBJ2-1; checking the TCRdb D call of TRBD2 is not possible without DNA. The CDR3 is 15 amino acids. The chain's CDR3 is CAPERRGVLPREQFF.

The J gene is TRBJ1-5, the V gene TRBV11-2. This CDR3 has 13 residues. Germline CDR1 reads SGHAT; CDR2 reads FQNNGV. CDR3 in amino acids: CASSPRMDQPQHF.

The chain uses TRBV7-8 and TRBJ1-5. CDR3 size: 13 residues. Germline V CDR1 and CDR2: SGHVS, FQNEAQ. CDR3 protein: CASSPYLGQPQHF.

The CDR3 is CASSQASGRGGETQYF. The chain combines TRBV12-3 or TRBV12-4 with TRBJ2-5; the D call of TRBD2 rests on TCRdb alone, since no DNA is present to check it. The CDR3 has 16 amino acids.

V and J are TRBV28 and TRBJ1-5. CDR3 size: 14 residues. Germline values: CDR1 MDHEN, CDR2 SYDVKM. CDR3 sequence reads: CASSFGFTYQPQHF. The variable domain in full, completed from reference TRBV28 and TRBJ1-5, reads DVKVTQSSRYLVKRTGEKVFLECVQDMDHENMFWYRQDPGLGLRLIYFSYDVKMKEKGDIPEGYSVSREKKERFSLILESASTNQTSMYLCASSFGFTYQPQHFGDGTRLSIL.

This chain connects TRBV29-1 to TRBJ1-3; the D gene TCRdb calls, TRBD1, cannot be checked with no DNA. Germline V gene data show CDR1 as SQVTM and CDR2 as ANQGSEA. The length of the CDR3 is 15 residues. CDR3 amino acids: CSTTGGYNSGNTIYF.

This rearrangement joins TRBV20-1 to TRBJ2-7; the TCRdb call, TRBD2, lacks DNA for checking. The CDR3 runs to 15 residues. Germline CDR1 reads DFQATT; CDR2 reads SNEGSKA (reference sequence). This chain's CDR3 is CSASQLADGSYEQYF.

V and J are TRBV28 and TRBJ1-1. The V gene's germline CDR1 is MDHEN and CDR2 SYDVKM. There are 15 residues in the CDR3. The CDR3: CASSRVRTMNTEAFF.

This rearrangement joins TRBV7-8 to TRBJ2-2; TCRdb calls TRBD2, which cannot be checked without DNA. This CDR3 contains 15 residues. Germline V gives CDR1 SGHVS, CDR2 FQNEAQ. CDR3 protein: CASTIRALNTGELFF.

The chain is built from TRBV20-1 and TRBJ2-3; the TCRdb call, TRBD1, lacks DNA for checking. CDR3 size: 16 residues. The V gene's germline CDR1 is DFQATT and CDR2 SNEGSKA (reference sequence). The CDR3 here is CSARDNRGMGTDTQYF.

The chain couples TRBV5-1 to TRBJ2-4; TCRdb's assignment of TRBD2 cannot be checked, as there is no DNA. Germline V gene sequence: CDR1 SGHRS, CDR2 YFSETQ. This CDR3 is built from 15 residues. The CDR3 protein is CASSPGLAGEDIQYF.

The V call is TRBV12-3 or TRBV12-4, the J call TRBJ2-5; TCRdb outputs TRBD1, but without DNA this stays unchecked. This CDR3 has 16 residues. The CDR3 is CASSPTGTGFVETQYF.

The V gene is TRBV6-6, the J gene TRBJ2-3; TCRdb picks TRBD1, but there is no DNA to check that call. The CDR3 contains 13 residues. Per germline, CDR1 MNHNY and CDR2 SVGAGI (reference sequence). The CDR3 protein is CASNRGGTDTQYF.

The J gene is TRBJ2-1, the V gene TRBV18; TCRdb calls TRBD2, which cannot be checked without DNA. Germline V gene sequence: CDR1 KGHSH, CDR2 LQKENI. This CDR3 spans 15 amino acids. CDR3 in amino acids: CASSQVSGANNEQFF.

The CDR3 region is CASSEQGLYNEQFF. The chain uses TRBV2 and TRBJ2-1. This CDR3 spans 14 amino acids. Germline V CDR1 and CDR2: SNHLY, FYNNEI.

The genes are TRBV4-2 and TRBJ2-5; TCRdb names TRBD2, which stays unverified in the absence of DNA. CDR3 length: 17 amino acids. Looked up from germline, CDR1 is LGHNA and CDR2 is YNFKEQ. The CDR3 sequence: CASSQDRLAGNQETQYF.

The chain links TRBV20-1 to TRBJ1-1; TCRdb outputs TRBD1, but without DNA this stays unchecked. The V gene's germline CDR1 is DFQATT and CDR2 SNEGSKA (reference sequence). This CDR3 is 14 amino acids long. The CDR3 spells CSAKDRGLSTEAFF.

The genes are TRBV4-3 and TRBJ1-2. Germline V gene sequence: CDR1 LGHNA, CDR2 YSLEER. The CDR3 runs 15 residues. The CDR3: CASSQDLLGFDGYTF.

The CDR3 region is CSVRTSANTGELFF. The chain is built from TRBV29-1 and TRBJ2-2. CDR3 length equals 14 residues. Germline V gene sequence: CDR1 SQVTM, CDR2 ANQGSEA.

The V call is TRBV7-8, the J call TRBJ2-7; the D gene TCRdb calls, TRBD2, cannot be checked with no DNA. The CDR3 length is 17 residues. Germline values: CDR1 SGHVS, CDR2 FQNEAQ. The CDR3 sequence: CASSLKRGTSGTLEQYF.

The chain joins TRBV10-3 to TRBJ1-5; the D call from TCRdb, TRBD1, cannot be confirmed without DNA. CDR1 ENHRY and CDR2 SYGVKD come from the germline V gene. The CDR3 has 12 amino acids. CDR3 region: CAISEGAQPQHF.

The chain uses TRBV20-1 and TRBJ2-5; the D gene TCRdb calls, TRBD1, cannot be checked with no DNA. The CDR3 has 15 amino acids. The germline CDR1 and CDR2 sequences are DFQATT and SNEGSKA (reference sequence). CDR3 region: CSARDGTGDGKTQYF.

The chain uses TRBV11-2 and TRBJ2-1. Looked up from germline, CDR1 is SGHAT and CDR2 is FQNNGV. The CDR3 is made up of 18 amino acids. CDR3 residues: CASSLEDTGLRSYNEQFF. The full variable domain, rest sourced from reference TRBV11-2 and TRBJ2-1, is EAGVAQSPRYKIIEKRQSVAFWCNPISGHATLYWYQQILGQGPKLLIQFQNNGVVDDSQLPKDRFSAERLKGVDSTLKIQPAKLEDSAVYLCASSLEDTGLRSYNEQFFGPGTRLTVL.

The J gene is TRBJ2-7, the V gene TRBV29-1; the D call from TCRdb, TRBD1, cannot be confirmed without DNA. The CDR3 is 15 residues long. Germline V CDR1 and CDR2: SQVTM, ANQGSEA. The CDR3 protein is CSVEGQGRISGEQYF.

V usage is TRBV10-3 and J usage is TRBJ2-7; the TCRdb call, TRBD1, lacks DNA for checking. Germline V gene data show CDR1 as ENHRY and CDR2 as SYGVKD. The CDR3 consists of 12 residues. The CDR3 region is CATRATGGEQYF.